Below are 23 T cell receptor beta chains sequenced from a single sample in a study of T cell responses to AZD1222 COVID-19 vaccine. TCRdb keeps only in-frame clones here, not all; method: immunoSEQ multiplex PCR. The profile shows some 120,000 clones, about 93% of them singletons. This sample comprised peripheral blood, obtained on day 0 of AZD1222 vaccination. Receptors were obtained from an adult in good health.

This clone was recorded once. In DNA form, the CDR3 reads TGCGCCAGCAGCCTTAGGGAGGGGACGGCTTACACCGGGGAGCTGTTTTTT. Its translation is CASSLREGTAYTGELFF. The V call is TRBV4-1, the J call TRBJ2-2, with 7 bases matching TRBD2. The CDR3 spans 17 residues. V was pared by 4 bases and J by 3 bases, with 11 bases of the junction left unmatched. Germline CDR1 and CDR2: MGHRA and YSYEKL.

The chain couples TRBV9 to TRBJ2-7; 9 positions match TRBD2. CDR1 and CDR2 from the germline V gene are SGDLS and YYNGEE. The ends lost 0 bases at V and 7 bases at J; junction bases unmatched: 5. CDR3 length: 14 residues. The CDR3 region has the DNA TGTGCCAGCAGCGTAGGAGCGGGGGGCTGGGAGCAGTACTTC. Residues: CASSVGAGGWEQYF.

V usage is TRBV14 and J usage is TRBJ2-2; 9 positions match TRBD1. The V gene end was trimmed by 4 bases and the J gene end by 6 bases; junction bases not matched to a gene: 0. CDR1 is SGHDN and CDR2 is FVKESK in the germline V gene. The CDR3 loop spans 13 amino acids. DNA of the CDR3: TGTGCCAGCAGCCGACAGGGGGCCGGGGAGCTGTTTTTT. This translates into CASSRQGAGELFF.

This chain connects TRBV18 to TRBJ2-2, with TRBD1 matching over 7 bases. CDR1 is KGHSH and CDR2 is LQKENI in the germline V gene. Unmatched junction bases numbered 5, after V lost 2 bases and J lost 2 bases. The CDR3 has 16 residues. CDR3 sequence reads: CASSPINRGNTGELFF. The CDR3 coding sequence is TGTGCCAGCTCACCAATTAACAGGGGAAACACCGGGGAGCTGTTTTTT.

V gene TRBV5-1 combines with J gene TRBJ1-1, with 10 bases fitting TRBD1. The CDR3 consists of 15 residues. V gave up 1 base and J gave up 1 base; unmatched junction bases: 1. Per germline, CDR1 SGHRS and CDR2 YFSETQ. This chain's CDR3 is CASSLWDRGNTEAFF. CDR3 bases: TGCGCCAGCAGCTTGTGGGACAGGGGGAACACTGAAGCTTTCTTT.

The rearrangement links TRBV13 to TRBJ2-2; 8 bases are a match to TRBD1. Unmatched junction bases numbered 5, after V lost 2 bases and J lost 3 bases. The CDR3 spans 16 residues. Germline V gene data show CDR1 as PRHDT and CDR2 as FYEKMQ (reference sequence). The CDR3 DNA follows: TGTGCCAGCAGCTTAAGGACAGGGCGGGACACCGGGGAGCTGTTTTTT. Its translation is CASSLRTGRDTGELFF.

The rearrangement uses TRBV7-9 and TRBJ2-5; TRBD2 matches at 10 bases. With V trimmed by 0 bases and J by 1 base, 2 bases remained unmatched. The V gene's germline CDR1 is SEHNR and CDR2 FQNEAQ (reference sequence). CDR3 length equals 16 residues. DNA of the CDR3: TGTGCCAGCAGCTTAGCTCCTAGCGGGGGCCAAGAGACCCAGTACTTC. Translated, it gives CASSLAPSGGQETQYF.

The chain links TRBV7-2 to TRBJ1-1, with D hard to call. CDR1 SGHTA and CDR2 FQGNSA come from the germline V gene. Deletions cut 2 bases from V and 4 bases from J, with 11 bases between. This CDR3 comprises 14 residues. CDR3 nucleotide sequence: TGTGCCAGCAGCTTATCACGCGTCACCACTGAAGCTTTCTTT. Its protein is CASSLSRVTTEAFF.

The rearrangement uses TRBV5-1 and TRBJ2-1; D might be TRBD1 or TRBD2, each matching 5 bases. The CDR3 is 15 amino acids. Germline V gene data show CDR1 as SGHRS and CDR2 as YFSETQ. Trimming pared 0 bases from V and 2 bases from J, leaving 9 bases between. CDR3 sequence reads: CASSLGDRTYNEQFF. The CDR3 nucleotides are TGCGCCAGCAGCTTGGGGGACCGTACCTACAATGAGCAGTTCTTC.

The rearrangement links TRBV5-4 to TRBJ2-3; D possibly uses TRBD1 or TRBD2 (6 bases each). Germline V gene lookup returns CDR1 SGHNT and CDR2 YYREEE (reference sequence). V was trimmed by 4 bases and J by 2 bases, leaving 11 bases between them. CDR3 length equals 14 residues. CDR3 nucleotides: TGTGCCAGCAGCCTGGGGGGCCCCACAGATACGCAGTATTTT. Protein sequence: CASSLGGPTDTQYF. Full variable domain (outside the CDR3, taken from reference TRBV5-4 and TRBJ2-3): ETGVTQSPTHLIKTRGQQVTLRCSSQSGHNTVSWYQQALGQGPQFIFQYYREEENGRGNFPPRFSGLQFPNYSSELNVNALELDDSALYLCASSLGGPTDTQYFGPGTRLTVL.

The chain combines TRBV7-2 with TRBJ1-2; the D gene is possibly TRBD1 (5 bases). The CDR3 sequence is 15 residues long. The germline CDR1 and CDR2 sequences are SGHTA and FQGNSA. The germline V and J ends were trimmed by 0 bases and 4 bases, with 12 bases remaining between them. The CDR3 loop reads CASSLAGQVAYGYTF. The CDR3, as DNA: TGTGCCAGCAGCTTAGCGGGGCAGGTGGCCTATGGCTACACCTTC.

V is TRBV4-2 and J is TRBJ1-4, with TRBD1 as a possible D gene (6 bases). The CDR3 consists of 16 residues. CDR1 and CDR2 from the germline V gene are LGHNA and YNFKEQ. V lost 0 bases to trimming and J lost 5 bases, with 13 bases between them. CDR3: CASSQDRGQGNEKLFF. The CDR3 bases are TGTGCCAGCAGCCAAGATAGAGGGCAGGGGAATGAAAAACTGTTTTTT.

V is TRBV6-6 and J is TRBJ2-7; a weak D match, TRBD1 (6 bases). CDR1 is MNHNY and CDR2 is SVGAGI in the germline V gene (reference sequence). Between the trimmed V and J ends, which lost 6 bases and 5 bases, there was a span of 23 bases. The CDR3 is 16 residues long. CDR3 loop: CASSHPEDSYFNEQYF. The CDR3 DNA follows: TGTGCCAGCAGCCACCCCGAGGACAGCTATTTCAACGAGCAGTACTTC.

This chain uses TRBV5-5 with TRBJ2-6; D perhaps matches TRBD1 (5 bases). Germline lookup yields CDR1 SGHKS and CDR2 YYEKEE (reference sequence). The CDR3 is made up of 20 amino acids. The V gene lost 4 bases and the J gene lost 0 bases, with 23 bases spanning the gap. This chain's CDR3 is CASSSRQSRDSRSGANVLTF. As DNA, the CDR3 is TGTGCCAGCAGCAGCCGCCAGAGTAGAGACAGCCGCTCTGGGGCCAACGTCCTGACTTTC.

The CDR3 DNA follows: TGTGCCAGCAGCCACCCCGGGGGGGGGCGCTACGAGCAGTACTTC. Encoded protein: CASSHPGGGRYEQYF. This chain links TRBV6-5 with TRBJ2-7; 8 positions agree with TRBD2. Germline lookup yields CDR1 MNHEY and CDR2 SVGAGI. V trimming: 6 bases; J trimming: 3 bases; junction bases outside the gene matches: 10. The CDR3 has 15 residues.

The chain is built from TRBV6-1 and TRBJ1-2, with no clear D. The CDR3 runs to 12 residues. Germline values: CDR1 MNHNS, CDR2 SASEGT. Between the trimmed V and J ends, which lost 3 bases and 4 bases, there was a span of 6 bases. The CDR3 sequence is CASSDISYGYTF. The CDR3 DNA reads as TGTGCCAGCAGTGACATTTCCTATGGCTACACCTTC.

The CDR3 region has the DNA TGTGCCAGCTCACCAGACAGGGGAAACACCATATATTTT. Protein: CASSPDRGNTIYF. The chain employs TRBV18 and TRBJ1-3, with D possibly TRBD1 on 6 matching bases. CDR3 length equals 13 residues. Germline CDR1 KGHSH, CDR2 LQKENI. V lost 2 bases, J lost 4 bases, and 6 bases lay in between.

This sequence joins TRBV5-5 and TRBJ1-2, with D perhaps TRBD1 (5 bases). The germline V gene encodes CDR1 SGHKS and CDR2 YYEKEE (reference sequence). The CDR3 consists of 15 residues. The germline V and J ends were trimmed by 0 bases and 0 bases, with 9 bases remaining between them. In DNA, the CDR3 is TGTGCCAGCAGCTTGGCTGGGGCAGCTAACTATGGCTACACCTTC. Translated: CASSLAGAANYGYTF. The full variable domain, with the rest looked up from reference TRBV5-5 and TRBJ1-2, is DAGVTQSPTHLIKTRGQQVTLRCSPISGHKSVSWYQQVLGQGPQFIFQYYEKEERGRGNFPDRFSARQFPNYSSELNVNALLLGDSALYLCASSLAGAANYGYTFGSGTRLTVV.

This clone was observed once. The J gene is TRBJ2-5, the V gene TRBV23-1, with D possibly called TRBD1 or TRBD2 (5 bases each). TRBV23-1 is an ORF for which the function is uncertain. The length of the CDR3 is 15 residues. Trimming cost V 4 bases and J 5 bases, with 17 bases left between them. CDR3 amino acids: CASSLPRDGSETQYF. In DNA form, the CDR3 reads TGCGCCAGCAGTCTACCCCGGGACGGCTCGGAGACCCAGTACTTC.

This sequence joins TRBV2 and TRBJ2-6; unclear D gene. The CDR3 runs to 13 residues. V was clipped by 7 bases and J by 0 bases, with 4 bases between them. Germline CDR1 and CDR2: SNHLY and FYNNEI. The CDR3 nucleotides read TGTGCCAGCACAGACTCTGGGGCCAACGTCCTGACTTTC. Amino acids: CASTDSGANVLTF.

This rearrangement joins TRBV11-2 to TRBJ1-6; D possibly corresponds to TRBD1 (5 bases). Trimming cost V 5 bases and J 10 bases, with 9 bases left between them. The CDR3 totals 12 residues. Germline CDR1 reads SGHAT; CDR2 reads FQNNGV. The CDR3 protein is CASSPGGSPLHF. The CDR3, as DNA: TGTGCCAGCAGCCCCGGGGGGTCACCCCTCCACTTT.

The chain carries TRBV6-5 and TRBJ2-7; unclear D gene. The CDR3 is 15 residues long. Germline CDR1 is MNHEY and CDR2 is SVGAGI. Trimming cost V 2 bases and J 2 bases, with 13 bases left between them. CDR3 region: CASSYRSGSTYEQYF. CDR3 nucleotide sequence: TGTGCCAGCAGTTACCGATCAGGATCAACCTACGAGCAGTACTTC.

CDR3 sequence reads: CASSDVTGQDGYTF. As DNA, the CDR3 is TGTGCCAGCAGCGACGTGACAGGCCAGGATGGCTACACCTTC. The chain combines TRBV9 with TRBJ1-2, with D perhaps matching TRBD1 (6 bases). The CDR3 consists of 14 residues. Germline V gives CDR1 SGDLS, CDR2 YYNGEE. Trimming stripped 3 bases from V and 6 bases from J, with 15 bases between.